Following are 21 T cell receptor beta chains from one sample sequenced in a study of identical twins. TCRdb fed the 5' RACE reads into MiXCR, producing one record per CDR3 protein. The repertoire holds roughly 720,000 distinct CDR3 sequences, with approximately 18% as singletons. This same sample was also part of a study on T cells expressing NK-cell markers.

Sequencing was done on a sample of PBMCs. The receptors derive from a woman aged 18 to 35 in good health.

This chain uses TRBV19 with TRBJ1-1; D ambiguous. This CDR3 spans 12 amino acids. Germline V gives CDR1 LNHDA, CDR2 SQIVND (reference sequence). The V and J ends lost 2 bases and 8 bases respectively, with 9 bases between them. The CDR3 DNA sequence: TGTGCCAGTAGTATACGGTCAGGAGAAGCTTTCTTT. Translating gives CASSIRSGEAFF.

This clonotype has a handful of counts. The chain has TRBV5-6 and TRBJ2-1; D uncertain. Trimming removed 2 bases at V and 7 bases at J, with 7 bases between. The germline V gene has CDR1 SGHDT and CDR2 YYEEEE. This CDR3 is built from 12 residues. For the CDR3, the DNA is TGTGCCAGCAGCTTTTGGTTAAATGAGCAGTTCTTC. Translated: CASSFWLNEQFF.

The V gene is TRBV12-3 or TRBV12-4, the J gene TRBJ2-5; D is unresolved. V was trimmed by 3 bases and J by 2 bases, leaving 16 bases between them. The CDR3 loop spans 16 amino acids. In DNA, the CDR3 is TGTGCCAGCAGTTTTTTTCTCGGCAATAATCAAGAGACCCAGTACTTC. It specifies CASSFFLGNNQETQYF.

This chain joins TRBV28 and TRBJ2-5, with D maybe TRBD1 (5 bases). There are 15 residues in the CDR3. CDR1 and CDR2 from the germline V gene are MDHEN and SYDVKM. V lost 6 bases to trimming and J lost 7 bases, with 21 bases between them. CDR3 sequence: CASSRLGAYGGTQYF. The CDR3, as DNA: TGTGCCAGCAGCAGACTTGGGGCCTACGGCGGGACCCAGTACTTC.

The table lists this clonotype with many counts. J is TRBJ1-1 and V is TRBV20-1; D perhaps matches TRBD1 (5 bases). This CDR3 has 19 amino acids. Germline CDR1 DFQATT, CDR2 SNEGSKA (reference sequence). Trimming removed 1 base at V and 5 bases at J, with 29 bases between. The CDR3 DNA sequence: TGCAGTGCTAGAGGGGGGGGGTCTCCCCGTGCAAGACGAGTTACTGAAGCTTTCTTT. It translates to CSARGGGSPRARRVTEAFF.

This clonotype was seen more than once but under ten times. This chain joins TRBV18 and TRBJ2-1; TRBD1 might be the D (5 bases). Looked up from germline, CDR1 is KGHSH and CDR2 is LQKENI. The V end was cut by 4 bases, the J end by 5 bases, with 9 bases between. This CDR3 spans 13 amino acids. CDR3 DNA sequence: TGTGCCAGCTCACAAGGGGTTGACAATGAGCAGTTCTTC. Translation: CASSQGVDNEQFF.

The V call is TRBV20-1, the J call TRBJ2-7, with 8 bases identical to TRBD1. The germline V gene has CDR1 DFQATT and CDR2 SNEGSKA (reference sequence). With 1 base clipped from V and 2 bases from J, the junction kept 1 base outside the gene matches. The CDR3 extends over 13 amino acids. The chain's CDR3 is CSARAGGPYEQYF. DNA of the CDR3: TGCAGTGCTAGAGCAGGGGGCCCCTACGAGCAGTACTTC.

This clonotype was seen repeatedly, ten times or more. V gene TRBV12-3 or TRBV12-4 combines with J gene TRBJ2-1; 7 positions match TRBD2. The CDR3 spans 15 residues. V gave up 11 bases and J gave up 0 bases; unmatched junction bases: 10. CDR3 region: CASVSGASSYNEQFF. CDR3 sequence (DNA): TGTGCCTCCGTAAGCGGGGCGAGCTCCTACAATGAGCAGTTCTTC.

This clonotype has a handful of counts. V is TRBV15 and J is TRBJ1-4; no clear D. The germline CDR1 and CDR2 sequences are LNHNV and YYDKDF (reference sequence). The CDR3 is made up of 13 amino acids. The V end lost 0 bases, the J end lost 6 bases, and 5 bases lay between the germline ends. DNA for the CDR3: TGTGCCACCAGCAGAGATCTGGATGAAAAACTGTTTTTT. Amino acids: CATSRDLDEKLFF.

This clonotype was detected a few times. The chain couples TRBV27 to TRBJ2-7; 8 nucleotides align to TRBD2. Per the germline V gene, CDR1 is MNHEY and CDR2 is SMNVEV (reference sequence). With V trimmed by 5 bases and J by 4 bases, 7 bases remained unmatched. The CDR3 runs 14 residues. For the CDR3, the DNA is TGTGCCAGCAGTCCTATGACGGGAGGGTACGAGCAGTACTTC. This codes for CASSPMTGGYEQYF.

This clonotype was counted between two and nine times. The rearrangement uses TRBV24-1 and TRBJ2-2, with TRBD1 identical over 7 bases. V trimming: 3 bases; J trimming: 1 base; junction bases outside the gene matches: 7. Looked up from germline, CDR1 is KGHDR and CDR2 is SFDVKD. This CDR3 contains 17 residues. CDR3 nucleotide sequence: TGTGCCACCAGTGATAGAAGACAGGGACAGAACACCGGGGAGCTGTTTTTT. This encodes CATSDRRQGQNTGELFF.

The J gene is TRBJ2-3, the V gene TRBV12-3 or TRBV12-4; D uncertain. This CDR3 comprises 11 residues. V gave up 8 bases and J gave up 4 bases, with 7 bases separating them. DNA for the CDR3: TGTGCCAGCTTGTTGGCAGATACGCAGTATTTT. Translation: CASLLADTQYF.

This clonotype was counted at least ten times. The CDR3 DNA follows: TGTGCCAGCAAATGGGTCAATGAGCAGTTCTTC. It is translated as CASKWVNEQFF. This chain uses TRBV6-5 with TRBJ2-1, with no clear D. This CDR3 comprises 11 residues. V was trimmed by 7 bases and J by 6 bases, leaving 7 bases between them. CDR1 and CDR2 (germline): MNHEY, SVGAGI.

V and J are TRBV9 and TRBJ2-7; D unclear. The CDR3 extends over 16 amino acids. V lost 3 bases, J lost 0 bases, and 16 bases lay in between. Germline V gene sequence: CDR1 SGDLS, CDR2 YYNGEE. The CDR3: CASSAHRAKSSYEQYF. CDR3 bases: TGTGCCAGCAGCGCCCACCGGGCCAAAAGCTCCTACGAGCAGTACTTC.

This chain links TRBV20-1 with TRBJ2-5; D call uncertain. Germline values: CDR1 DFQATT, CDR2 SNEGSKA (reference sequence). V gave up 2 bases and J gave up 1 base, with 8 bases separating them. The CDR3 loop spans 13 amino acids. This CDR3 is CSARRTFQETQYF. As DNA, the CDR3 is TGCAGTGCTAGACGGACGTTCCAAGAGACCCAGTACTTC.

CDR3 amino acids: CASSPHGRTGLRNEQFF. The CDR3, as DNA: TGTGCCAGCAGTCCACACGGGAGGACAGGGCTGAGGAATGAGCAGTTCTTC. J is TRBJ2-1 and V is TRBV12-3 or TRBV12-4; perhaps TRBD1 as D (8 bases). The CDR3 extends over 17 amino acids. The V end was cut by 5 bases, the J end by 7 bases, with 24 bases between.

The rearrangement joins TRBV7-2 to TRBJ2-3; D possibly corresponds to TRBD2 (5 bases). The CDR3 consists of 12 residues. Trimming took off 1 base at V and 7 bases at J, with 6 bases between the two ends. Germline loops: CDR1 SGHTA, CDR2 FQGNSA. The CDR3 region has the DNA TGTGCCAGCAGCTTAGTCGGGAATACGCAGTATTTT. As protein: CASSLVGNTQYF.

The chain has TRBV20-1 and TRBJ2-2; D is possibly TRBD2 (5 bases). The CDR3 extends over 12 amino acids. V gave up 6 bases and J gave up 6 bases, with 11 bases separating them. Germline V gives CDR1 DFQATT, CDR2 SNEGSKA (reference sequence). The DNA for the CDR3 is TGCAGTGCCGGACTGTACGCCGGGGAGCTGTTTTTT. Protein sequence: CSAGLYAGELFF.

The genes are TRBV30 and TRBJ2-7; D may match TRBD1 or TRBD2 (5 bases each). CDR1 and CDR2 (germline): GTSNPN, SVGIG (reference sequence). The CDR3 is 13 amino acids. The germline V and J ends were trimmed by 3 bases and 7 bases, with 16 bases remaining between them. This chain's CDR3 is CAWRAGTYGEQYF. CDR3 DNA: TGTGCCTGGAGGGCCGGGACCTATGGAGAGCAGTACTTC.

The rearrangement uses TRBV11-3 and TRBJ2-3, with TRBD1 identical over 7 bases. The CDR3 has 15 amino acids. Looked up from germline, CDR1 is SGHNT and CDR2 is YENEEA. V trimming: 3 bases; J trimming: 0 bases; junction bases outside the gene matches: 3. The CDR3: CASSFGQESTDTQYF. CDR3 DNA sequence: TGTGCCAGCAGCTTCGGACAGGAGAGCACAGATACGCAGTATTTT. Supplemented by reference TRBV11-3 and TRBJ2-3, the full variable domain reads EAGVVQSPRYKIIEKKQPVAFWCNPISGHNTLYWYLQNLGQGPELLIRYENEEAVDDSQLPKDRFSAERLKGVDSTLKIQPAELGDSAVYLCASSFGQESTDTQYFGPGTRLTVL.

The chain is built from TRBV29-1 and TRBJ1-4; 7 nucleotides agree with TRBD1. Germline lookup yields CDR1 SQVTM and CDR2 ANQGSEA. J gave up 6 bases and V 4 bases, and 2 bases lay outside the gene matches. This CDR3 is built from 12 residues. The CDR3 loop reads CSVATGDEKLFF. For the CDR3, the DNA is TGCAGCGTTGCTACAGGGGATGAAAAACTGTTTTTT.